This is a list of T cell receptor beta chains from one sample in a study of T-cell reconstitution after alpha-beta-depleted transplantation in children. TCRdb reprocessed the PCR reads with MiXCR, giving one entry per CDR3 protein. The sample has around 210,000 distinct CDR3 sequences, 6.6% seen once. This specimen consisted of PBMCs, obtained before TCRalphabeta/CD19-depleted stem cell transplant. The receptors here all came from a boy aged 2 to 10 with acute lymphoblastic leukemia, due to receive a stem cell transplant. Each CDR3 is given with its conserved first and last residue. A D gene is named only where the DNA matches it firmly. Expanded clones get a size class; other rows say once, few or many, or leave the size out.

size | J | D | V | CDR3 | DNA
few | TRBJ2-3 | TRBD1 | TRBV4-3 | CASSQYVRRDRKDTDTQYF | TGCGCCAGCAGCCAATACGTGCGACGGGACAGAAAAGACACAGATACGCAGTATTTT
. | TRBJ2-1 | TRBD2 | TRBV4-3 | CASSPRGSWNEQFF | TGCGCCAGCAGCCCCCGCGGGAGTTGGAATGAGCAGTTCTTC
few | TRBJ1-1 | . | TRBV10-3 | CAITMGQSNTEAFF | TGTGCCATCACCATGGGACAATCGAACACTGAAGCTTTCTTT
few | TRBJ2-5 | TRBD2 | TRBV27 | CASSWGTSGFETQYF | TGTGCCAGCAGTTGGGGGACTAGCGGGTTTGAGACCCAGTACTTC
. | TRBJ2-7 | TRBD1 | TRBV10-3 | CAISPGQGSYEQYF | TGTGCCATCAGTCCGGGACAGGGTTCCTACGAGCAGTACTTC
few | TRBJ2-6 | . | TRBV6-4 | CASSGGAGANVLTF | TGTGCCAGCAGTGGGGGAGCCGGGGCCAACGTCCTGACTTTC
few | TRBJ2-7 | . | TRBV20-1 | CSARDAGTSPYEQYF | TGCAGTGCTAGAGATGCCGGGACATCCCCCTACGAGCAGTACTTC
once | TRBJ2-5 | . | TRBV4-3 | CASSQDRGYREEETQYF | TGCGCCAGCAGCCAAGATCGGGGCTACAGGGAGGAAGAGACCCAGTACTTC
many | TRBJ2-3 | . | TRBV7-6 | CASSPGTPNQYF | TGTGCCAGCAGCCCAGGAACCCCTAACCAGTATTTT
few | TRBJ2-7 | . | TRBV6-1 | CASSEARGGEQYF | TGTGCCAGCAGTGAGGCCAGGGGAGGCGAGCAGTACTTC
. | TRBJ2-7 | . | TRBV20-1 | CSARRIQTRSSYEQYF | TGCAGTGCTAGAAGGATACAGACTAGGAGCTCCTACGAGCAGTACTTC
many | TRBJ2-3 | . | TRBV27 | CASRGAVTDTQYF | TGTGCCAGCAGGGGAGCGGTCACAGATACGCAGTATTTT
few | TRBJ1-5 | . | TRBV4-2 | CASSQDADYSNQPQHF | TGTGCCAGCAGCCAAGACGCCGACTATAGCAATCAGCCCCAGCATTTT
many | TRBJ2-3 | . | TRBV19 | CASILVGRPKDTQYF | TGTGCCAGTATCCTCGTTGGCAGACCTAAAGATACGCAGTATTTT
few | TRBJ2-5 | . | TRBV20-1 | CSPRGSRVQETQYF | TGCAGCCCCAGAGGGAGTCGGGTCCAAGAGACCCAGTACTTC
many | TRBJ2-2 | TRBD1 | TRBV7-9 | CASSSQGSTGELFF | TGTGCCAGCAGCTCACAGGGGAGCACCGGGGAGCTGTTTTTT
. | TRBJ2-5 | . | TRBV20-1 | CSAPTEEETQYF | TGCAGTGCCCCGACGGAGGAGGAGACCCAGTACTTC